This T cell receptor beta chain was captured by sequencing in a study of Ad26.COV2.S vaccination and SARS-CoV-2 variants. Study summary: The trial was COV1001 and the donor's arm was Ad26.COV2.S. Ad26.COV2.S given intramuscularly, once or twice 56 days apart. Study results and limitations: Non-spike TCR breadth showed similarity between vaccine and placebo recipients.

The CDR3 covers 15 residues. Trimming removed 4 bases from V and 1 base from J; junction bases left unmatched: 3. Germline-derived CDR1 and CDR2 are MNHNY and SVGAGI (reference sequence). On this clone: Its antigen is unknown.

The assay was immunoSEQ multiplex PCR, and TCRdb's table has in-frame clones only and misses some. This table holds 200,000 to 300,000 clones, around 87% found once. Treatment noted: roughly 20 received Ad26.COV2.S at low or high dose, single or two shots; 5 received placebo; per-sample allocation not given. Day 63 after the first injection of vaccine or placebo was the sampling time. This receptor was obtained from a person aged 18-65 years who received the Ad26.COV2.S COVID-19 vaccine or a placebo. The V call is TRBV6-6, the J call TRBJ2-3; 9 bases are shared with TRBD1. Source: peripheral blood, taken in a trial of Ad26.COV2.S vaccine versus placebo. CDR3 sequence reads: CASSLRTGGTDTQYF. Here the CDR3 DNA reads TGTGCCAGCAGTTTACGGACAGGGGGCACAGATACGCAGTATTTT.